The 27 T cell receptor beta chains reported below all come from one sample, sequenced in a study of post-analysis software for immune sequencing data. Study results and caveats: Controls had lower frequencies than patients of four or five TRBV segments, which included TRBV5-6, TRBV5-1 and TRBV20-1.

The TCR beta cDNA libraries contained unique molecular identifiers. From the PCR reads, TCRdb called clonotypes with MiXCR, one entry per CDR3 protein. The sample includes around 400,000 distinct CDR3 sequences, 30% to 45% seen only once; the top ten take around an eighth. Antigens for these TCRs are unknown. Sequenced: blood. The source of these receptors is a girl under 18 with multiple sclerosis.

This clonotype was found a few times. J is TRBJ2-1 and V is TRBV29-1, with 13 bases identical to TRBD2. The germline CDR1 and CDR2 sequences are SQVTM and ANQGSEA. The CDR3 spans 12 residues. In DNA form, the CDR3 reads TGCACGGGACTAGCGGGGTGGGATGAGCAGTTCTTC. Translated, it gives CTGLAGWDEQFF.

The sample holds a few counts of this clonotype. This chain links TRBV28 with TRBJ1-2, with TRBD1 as a possible D gene (5 bases). CDR1 is MDHEN, CDR2 SYDVKM, per germline. V lost 5 bases, J lost 6 bases, and 10 bases lay in between. The CDR3 runs to 12 residues. CDR3 sequence: CASSLQGHGYTF. The DNA of the CDR3 is TGTGCCAGCAGTCTCCAGGGACATGGCTACACCTTC.

This chain uses TRBV9 with TRBJ2-6; D gene unclear. Germline CDR1 and CDR2: SGDLS and YYNGEE. CDR3 length: 15 amino acids. V was cut by 0 bases and J by 1 base, with 5 bases left in between. CDR3 residues: CASSVVTSGANVLTF. The CDR3 DNA reads as TGTGCCAGCAGCGTAGTGACTTCTGGGGCCAACGTCCTGACTTTC.

This clonotype was observed a few times. The V and J genes are TRBV7-2 and TRBJ2-5; D gene unclear. The CDR3 spans 15 residues. Between the trimmed V and J ends, which lost 2 bases and 1 base, there was a span of 11 bases. Germline V CDR1 and CDR2: SGHTA, FQGNSA. This CDR3 is CASSLTLNSQETQYF. CDR3 nucleotides: TGTGCCAGCAGCTTAACCCTGAACAGCCAAGAGACCCAGTACTTC. The variable domain in full, with the rest retrieved from reference TRBV7-2 and TRBJ2-5, is GAGVSQSPSNKVTEKGKDVELRCDPISGHTALYWYRQSLGQGLEFLIYFQGNSAPDKSGLPSDRFSAERTGGSVSTLTIQRTQQEDSAVYLCASSLTLNSQETQYFGPGTRLLVL.

The chain employs TRBV27 and TRBJ2-3; D perhaps matches TRBD2 (6 bases). This CDR3 is built from 15 residues. The V end lost 1 base, the J end lost 2 bases, and 10 bases lay between the germline ends. Germline V gene data show CDR1 as MNHEY and CDR2 as SMNVEV (reference sequence). CDR3 DNA: TGTGCCAGCAGTTTATTCCAGGACTACACAGATACGCAGTATTTT. Translated, it gives CASSLFQDYTDTQYF.

This clonotype was picked up a small number of times. The J gene is TRBJ2-1, the V gene TRBV11-3, with a tentative D call TRBD2 (7 bases). This CDR3 is built from 15 residues. V lost 1 base and J lost 8, with 15 bases in between. Germline CDR1 SGHNT, CDR2 YENEEA. The CDR3 loop reads CASSLVGGGVDEQFF. The DNA of the CDR3 is TGTGCCAGCAGCTTAGTGGGCGGGGGCGTCGATGAGCAGTTCTTC.

The chain is built from TRBV7-9 and TRBJ2-6, with 9 bases fitting TRBD1. The ends lost 5 bases at V and 4 bases at J; junction bases unmatched: 9. The CDR3 is 17 amino acids. Germline-derived CDR1 and CDR2 are SEHNR and FQNEAQ (reference sequence). The CDR3 DNA sequence: TGTGCCAGCAGCGTGGGACAGGGAGGTTACGGGGCCAACGTCCTGACTTTC. Translated: CASSVGQGGYGANVLTF.

This clonotype showed up just a few times. The chain carries TRBV3-1 and TRBJ2-5; possible D gene TRBD1, 5 bases. This CDR3 is built from 17 residues. Germline CDR1 LGHDT, CDR2 YNNKEL (reference sequence). The germline V and J ends were trimmed by 3 bases and 2 bases, with 19 bases remaining between them. CDR3 in amino acids: CASSHIYRFAKQETQYF. The CDR3 bases are TGTGCCAGCAGCCACATATACAGGTTTGCCAAACAAGAGACCCAGTACTTC.

This clonotype showed up just a few times. This sequence joins TRBV18 and TRBJ1-4; D is unresolved. Germline lookup yields CDR1 KGHSH and CDR2 LQKENI. The CDR3 is 15 residues long. The V end lost 6 bases, the J end lost 6 bases, and 17 bases lay between the germline ends. Here the CDR3 reads CASSPAAAGYEKLFF. The CDR3 DNA follows: TGTGCCAGCTCGCCCGCGGCGGCGGGATATGAAAAACTGTTTTTT. The whole variable domain, filled in from reference TRBV18 and TRBJ1-4, reads NAGVMQNPRHLVRRRGQEARLRCSPMKGHSHVYWYRQLPEEGLKFMVYLQKENIIDESGMPKERFSAEFPKEGPSILRIQQVVRGDSAAYFCASSPAAAGYEKLFFGSGTQLSVL.

This rearrangement joins TRBV5-1 to TRBJ1-4; D is unclear. Trimming left V 0 bases short and J 6 bases short, with 12 bases between. Per germline, CDR1 SGHRS and CDR2 YFSETQ. This CDR3 region has 15 residues. Here the CDR3 reads CASSLDYTSDEKLFF. As DNA, the CDR3 is TGCGCCAGCAGCTTGGACTACACTTCTGATGAAAAACTGTTTTTT.

The rearrangement links TRBV6-2 or TRBV6-3 to TRBJ2-7, with TRBD1 matching 7 bases. V was pared by 5 bases and J by 2 bases, with 9 bases of the junction left unmatched. This CDR3 region has 15 residues. Per germline, CDR1 MNHEY and CDR2 SVGEGT. The CDR3 loop is CASSKSGTVPYEQYF. CDR3 nucleotide sequence: TGTGCCAGCAGTAAGTCCGGGACAGTCCCCTACGAGCAGTACTTC.

The chain combines TRBV5-1 with TRBJ2-7; 7 bases align to TRBD1. The V gene end was trimmed by 5 bases and the J gene end by 6 bases; junction bases not matched to a gene: 11. There are 14 residues in the CDR3. Germline-derived CDR1 and CDR2 are SGHRS and YFSETQ. The CDR3 sequence is CASRRGGQTSEQYF. The CDR3 DNA reads TGCGCCAGCAGGCGAGGGGGACAGACCTCCGAGCAGTACTTC.

The chain carries TRBV20-1 and TRBJ2-7; D unresolved. Germline V CDR1 and CDR2: DFQATT, SNEGSKA (reference sequence). Trimming took off 0 bases at V and 0 bases at J, with 12 bases between the two ends. The CDR3 is made up of 15 amino acids. As DNA, the CDR3 is TGCAGTGCTAGAGATCCCCGCGTTAGCTCCTACGAGCAGTACTTC. Protein: CSARDPRVSSYEQYF.

This clonotype was seen just once. The V gene is TRBV30, the J gene TRBJ2-7, with D tentatively TRBD1 (5 bases). Germline V gives CDR1 GTSNPN, CDR2 SVGIG (reference sequence). Trimming cost V 0 bases and J 6 bases, with 12 bases left between them. The CDR3 contains 13 residues. The CDR3 here is CAWSVQQGTEQYF. The CDR3 DNA follows: TGTGCCTGGAGTGTACAGCAGGGTACCGAGCAGTACTTC.

The chain combines TRBV20-1 with TRBJ1-4; 10 nucleotides line up with TRBD1. Germline assignment: CDR1 DFQATT and CDR2 SNEGSKA (reference sequence). V gave up 5 bases and J gave up 6 bases; unmatched junction bases: 3. The CDR3 has 13 amino acids. The CDR3 DNA sequence: TGCAGTGCTGGGACAGGGGAGGATGAAAAACTGTTTTTT. Translation gives CSAGTGEDEKLFF.

This clonotype was observed a few times. V gene TRBV7-3 combines with J gene TRBJ2-1; tentative D call: TRBD2 (6 bases). Trimming pared 3 bases from V and 8 bases from J, leaving 17 bases between. There are 15 residues in the CDR3. Germline CDR1 is SGHTA and CDR2 is FQGTGA. In DNA, the CDR3 is TGTGCCAGCAGCTTCGGAGGGCTGAAGGGCGATGAGCAGTTCTTC. Translated, it gives CASSFGGLKGDEQFF.

Here the CDR3 DNA reads TGTGCCAGCAGCTTAGATCCGGAGCTAGCGGGGGAAGACACAGATACGCAGTATTTT. This sequence encodes CASSLDPELAGEDTDTQYF. The chain couples TRBV7-2 to TRBJ2-3; TRBD2 matches 10 bases. V lost 1 base, J lost 2 bases, and 12 bases stayed unmatched. The V gene's germline CDR1 is SGHTA and CDR2 FQGNSA. The CDR3 runs 19 residues.

This clonotype was picked up a small number of times. V gene TRBV10-3 combines with J gene TRBJ1-1; TRBD1 is a possible D gene (5 bases). This CDR3 is built from 16 residues. Trimming removed 6 bases from V and 0 bases from J, with 17 bases in between. The germline CDR1 and CDR2 sequences are ENHRY and SYGVKD. This chain's CDR3 is CAIRGVDGLMNTEAFF. CDR3 bases: TGTGCCATCAGAGGGGTCGACGGTCTTATGAACACTGAAGCTTTCTTT.

This clonotype was recorded a few times. The genes are TRBV10-3 and TRBJ1-5, with unresolved D. V was cut by 0 bases and J by 5 bases, with 5 bases left in between. The CDR3 loop spans 13 amino acids. CDR1 and CDR2 (germline): ENHRY, SYGVKD. This CDR3 is CAISESDYQPQHF. The CDR3 region has the DNA TGTGCCATCAGTGAGTCGGATTATCAGCCCCAGCATTTT.

This clonotype was seen a handful of times. The genes are TRBV29-1 and TRBJ2-3; TRBD2 aligns across 7 bases. The ends lost 7 bases at V and 1 base at J; junction bases unmatched: 8. From germline, CDR1 is SQVTM and CDR2 ANQGSEA. There are 14 residues in the CDR3. The CDR3 nucleotides are TGCAGCGCCCGGCTAGCGGTTGGCACAGATACGCAGTATTTT. Its translation: CSARLAVGTDTQYF.

In its sample, this clonotype was seen many times. The chain employs TRBV5-1 and TRBJ1-6; TRBD1 matches 7 bases. This CDR3 has 14 amino acids. Trimming removed 4 bases from V and 5 bases from J; junction bases left unmatched: 3. Germline CDR1 reads SGHRS; CDR2 reads YFSETQ. The DNA for the CDR3 is TGCGCCAGCAGCGGAGGGACAGATAATTCACCCCTCCACTTT. This gives the protein CASSGGTDNSPLHF.

The table lists this clonotype with a few counts. The chain is built from TRBV7-9 and TRBJ2-1; TRBD2 matches at 8 bases. CDR3 length: 15 residues. Germline trimming cut 1 base from V and 4 bases from J; bases unmatched to any gene: 3. Germline V lookup: CDR1 SEHNR, CDR2 FQNEAQ (reference sequence). CDR3 protein: CASSLGAGGYNEQFF. The DNA of the CDR3 is TGTGCCAGCAGCTTAGGGGCGGGGGGATACAATGAGCAGTTCTTC.

This clonotype was found a few times. This rearrangement joins TRBV29-1 to TRBJ1-1; D is unresolved. Germline values: CDR1 SQVTM, CDR2 ANQGSEA. V dropped 6 bases and J dropped 0 bases, with 5 bases sitting between them. The CDR3 contains 11 residues. The CDR3, as DNA: TGCAGCGTAAGGGTGAACACTGAAGCTTTCTTT. Translated, it gives CSVRVNTEAFF.

V gene TRBV4-3 combines with J gene TRBJ2-3; maybe TRBD1 (5 bases). The CDR3 totals 20 residues. Trimming cost V 0 bases and J 0 bases, with 22 bases left between them. Per germline, CDR1 LGHNA and CDR2 YSLEER. The CDR3 sequence is CASSQDRGRGSFTSTDTQYF. The CDR3 DNA sequence: TGCGCCAGCAGCCAAGATCGCGGAAGGGGAAGCTTTACTAGCACAGATACGCAGTATTTT.

The chain recombines TRBV7-2 with TRBJ2-3; TRBD1 is a possible D gene (5 bases). CDR1 and CDR2 (germline): SGHTA, FQGNSA. The CDR3 is made up of 14 amino acids. V was shortened by 5 bases and J by 1 base, with 10 bases between the two germline ends. The CDR3 coding sequence is TGTGCCAGCAGCGCCGACAGACGCACAGATACGCAGTATTTT. Translation gives CASSADRRTDTQYF.

V gene TRBV7-9 combines with J gene TRBJ1-5, with D tentatively TRBD1 (6 bases). The V end was cut by 0 bases, the J end by 7 bases, with 10 bases between. The germline CDR1 and CDR2 sequences are SEHNR and FQNEAQ (reference sequence). This CDR3 region has 14 residues. The CDR3 region is CASSLAGGGQPQHF. The DNA of the CDR3 is TGTGCCAGCAGCTTAGCCGGGGGCGGACAGCCCCAGCATTTT.

Note on this clonotype: One end of the junction is discordant with germline, which a read error may explain. The chain carries TRBV4-3 and TRBJ1-5; TRBD1 might be the D (5 bases). CDR1 is LGHNA and CDR2 is YSLEER in the germline V gene. This CDR3 region has 15 residues. CDR3 protein: CASSYIVGGDQPRHF. The CDR3 coding sequence is TGCGCCAGCAGCTATATCGTGGGGGGGGATCAGCCCCGGCATTTT.